This TCR beta chain was identified during a study of vaccination and CD4 T cells after COVID-19. From the PCR reads, TCRdb called clonotypes with MiXCR, one entry per CDR3 protein. There are about 18,000 distinct CDR3 sequences in the sample; about 59% occur only once, and approximately 1% lies in the top ten. Germline CDR1 reads KGHDR; CDR2 reads SFDVKD. V gave up 4 bases and J gave up 2 bases, with 10 bases separating them. This CDR3 comprises 14 residues. The chain has TRBV24-1 and TRBJ1-2; D may be TRBD1 (6 bases). This sequence was found in a human donor who had recovered from COVID-19. Here the sequenced sample was CD4+ T cells from blood, taken before SARS-CoV-2 vaccination. The CDR3 DNA follows: TGTGCCACCAGTGACTGGGACACCAACTATGGCTACACCTTC. It codes for CATSDWDTNYGYTF.